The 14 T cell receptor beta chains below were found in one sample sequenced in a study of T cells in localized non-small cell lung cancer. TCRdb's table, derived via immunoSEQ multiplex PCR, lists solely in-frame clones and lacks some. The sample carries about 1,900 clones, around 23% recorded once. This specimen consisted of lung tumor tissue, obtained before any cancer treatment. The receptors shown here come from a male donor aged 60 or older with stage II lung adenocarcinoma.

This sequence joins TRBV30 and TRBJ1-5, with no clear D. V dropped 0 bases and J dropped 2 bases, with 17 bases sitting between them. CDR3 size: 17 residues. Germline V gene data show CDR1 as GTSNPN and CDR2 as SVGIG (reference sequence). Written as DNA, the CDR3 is TGTGCCTGGAGTGTAGACGAACGCGGATTTCGCAATCAGCCCCAGCATTTT. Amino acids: CAWSVDERGFRNQPQHF.

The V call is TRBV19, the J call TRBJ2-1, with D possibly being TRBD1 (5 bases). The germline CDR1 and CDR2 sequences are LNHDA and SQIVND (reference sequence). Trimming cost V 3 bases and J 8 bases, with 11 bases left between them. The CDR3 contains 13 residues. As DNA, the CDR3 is TGTGCCAGTAGTATTCCAGGGCGTCATGAGCAGTTCTTC. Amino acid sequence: CASSIPGRHEQFF.

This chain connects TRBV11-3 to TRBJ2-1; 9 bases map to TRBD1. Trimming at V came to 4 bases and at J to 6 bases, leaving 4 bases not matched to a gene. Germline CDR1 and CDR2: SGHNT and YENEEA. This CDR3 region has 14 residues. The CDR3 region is CASSSRGQGNEQFF. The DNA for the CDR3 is TGTGCCAGCAGCTCCCGGGGACAGGGCAATGAGCAGTTCTTC.

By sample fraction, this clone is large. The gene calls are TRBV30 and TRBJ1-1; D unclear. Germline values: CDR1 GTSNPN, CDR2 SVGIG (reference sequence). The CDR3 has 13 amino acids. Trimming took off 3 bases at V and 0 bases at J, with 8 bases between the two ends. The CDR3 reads CAWRRGMNTEAFF. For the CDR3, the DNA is TGTGCCTGGAGGAGAGGGATGAACACTGAAGCTTTCTTT.

CDR3 loop: CSVEDAGAGNTEAFF. The CDR3, as DNA: TGCAGCGTTGAGGACGCGGGGGCCGGGAACACTGAAGCTTTCTTT. The gene calls are TRBV29-1 and TRBJ1-1, with D possibly matching TRBD1 (6 bases). The CDR3 runs to 15 residues. Germline CDR1 SQVTM, CDR2 ANQGSEA. V lost 3 bases to trimming and J lost 1 base, with 15 bases between them.

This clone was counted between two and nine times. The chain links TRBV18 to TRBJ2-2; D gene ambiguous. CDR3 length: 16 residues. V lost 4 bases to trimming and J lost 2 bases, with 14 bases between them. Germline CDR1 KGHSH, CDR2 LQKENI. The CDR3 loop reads CASSLQSSGNTGELFF. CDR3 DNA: TGTGCCAGCTCACTTCAAAGTTCCGGAAACACCGGGGAGCTGTTTTTT.

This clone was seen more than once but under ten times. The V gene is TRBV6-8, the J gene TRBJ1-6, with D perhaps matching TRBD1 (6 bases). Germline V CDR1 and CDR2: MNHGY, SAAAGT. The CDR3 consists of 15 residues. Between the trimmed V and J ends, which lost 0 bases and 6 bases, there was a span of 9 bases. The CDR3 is CASSYSGQLNSPLHF. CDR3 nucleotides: TGTGCCAGCAGTTACTCCGGACAGCTTAATTCACCCCTCCACTTT.

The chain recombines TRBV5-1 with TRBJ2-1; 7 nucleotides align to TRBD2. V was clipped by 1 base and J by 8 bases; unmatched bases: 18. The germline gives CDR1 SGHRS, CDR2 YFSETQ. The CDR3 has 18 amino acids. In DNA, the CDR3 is TGCGCCAGCAGCTTGCTCGCTCGGTACAGCGGGGCTAGGGATGAGCAGTTCTTC. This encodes CASSLLARYSGARDEQFF.

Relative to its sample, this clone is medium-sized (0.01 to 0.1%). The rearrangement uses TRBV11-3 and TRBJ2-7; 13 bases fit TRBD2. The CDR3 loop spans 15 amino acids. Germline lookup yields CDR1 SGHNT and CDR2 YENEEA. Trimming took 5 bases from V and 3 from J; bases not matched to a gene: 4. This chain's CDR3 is CASSTRLAGGYEQYF. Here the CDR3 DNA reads TGTGCCAGCAGCACTCGACTAGCGGGGGGCTACGAGCAGTACTTC.

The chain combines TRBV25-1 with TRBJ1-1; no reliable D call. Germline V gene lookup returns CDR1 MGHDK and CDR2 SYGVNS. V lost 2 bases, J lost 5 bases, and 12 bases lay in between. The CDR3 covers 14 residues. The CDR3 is CASSENGERTEAFF. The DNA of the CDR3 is TGTGCCAGCAGTGAAAATGGGGAAAGGACTGAAGCTTTCTTT.

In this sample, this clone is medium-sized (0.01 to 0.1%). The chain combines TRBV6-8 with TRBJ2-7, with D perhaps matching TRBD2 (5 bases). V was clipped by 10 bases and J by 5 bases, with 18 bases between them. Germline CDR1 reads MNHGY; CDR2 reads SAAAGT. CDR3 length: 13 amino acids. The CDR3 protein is CANSRAVWDEQYF. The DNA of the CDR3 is TGTGCCAACAGCCGAGCGGTCTGGGACGAGCAGTACTTC.

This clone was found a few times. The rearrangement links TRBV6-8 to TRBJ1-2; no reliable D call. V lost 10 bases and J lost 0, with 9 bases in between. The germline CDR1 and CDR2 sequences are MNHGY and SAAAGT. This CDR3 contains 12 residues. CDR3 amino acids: CAISSTNYGYTF. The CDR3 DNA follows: TGTGCCATCTCATCCACTAACTATGGCTACACCTTC.

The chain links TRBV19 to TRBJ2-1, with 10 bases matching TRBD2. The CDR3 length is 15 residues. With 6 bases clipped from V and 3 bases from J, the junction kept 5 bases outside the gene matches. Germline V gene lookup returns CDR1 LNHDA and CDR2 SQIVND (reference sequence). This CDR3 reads CASRRGLAVYNEQFF. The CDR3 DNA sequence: TGTGCCAGTAGAAGAGGACTAGCGGTCTACAATGAGCAGTTCTTC.

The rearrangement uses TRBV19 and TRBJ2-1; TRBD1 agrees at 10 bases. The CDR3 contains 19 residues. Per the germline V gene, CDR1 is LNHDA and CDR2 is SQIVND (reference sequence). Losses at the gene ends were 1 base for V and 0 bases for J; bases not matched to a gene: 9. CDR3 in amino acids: CASSIGTGGAVSSYNEQFF. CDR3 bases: TGTGCCAGTAGTATAGGGACAGGGGGAGCGGTAAGCTCCTACAATGAGCAGTTCTTC.